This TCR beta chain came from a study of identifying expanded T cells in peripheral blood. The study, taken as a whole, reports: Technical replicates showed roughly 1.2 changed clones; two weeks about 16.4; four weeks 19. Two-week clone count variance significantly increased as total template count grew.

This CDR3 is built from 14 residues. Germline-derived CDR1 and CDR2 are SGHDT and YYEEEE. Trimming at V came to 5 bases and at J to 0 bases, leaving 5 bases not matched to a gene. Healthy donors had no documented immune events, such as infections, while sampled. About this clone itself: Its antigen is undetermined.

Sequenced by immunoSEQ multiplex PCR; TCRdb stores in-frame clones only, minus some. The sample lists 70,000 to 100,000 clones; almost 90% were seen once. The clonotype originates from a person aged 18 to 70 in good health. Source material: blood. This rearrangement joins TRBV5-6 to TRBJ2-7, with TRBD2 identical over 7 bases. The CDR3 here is CASRRAGSSYEQYF. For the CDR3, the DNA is TGTGCCAGCAGGAGAGCGGGGAGCTCCTACGAGCAGTACTTC.